This TCR beta chain was retrieved from a study of T cell responses to AZD1222 COVID-19 vaccine. Study-wide findings and caveats: The sample set comprised mostly white British donors with more females, and clonal diversity was possibly underestimated.

Profiled with immunoSEQ multiplex PCR; TCRdb holds only in-frame clones, not every one. The sample contains some 140,000 clones, 86% of which appear only once. Concerning this clone itself: Its matching antigen is unknown.

CDR3 length: 15 residues. The V end was cut by 4 bases, the J end by 0 bases, with 10 bases between. Germline loops: CDR1 KGHSH, CDR2 LQKENI. This chain joins TRBV18 and TRBJ2-1, with a weak D call TRBD2 (6 bases). This receptor was obtained from an adult in good health. Here the sequenced sample was peripheral blood, taken on day 0 of MenACWY control vaccination. The DNA for the CDR3 is TGTGCCAGCTCACTGCGGGAAGTCTCCTACAATGAGCAGTTCTTC. Translating gives CASSLREVSYNEQFF.